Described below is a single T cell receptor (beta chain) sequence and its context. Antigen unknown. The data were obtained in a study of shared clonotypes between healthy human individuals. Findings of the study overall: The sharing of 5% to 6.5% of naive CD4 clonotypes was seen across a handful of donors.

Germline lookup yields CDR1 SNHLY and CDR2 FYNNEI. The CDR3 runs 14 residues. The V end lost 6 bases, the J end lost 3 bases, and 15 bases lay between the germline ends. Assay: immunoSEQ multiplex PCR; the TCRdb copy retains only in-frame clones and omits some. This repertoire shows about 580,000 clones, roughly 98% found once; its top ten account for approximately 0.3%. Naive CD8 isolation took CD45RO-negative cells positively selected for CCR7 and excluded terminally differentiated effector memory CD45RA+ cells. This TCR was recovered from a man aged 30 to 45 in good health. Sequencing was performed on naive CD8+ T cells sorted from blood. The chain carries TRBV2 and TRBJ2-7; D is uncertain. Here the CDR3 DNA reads TGTGCCAGCAGAAAAGGGAAAATACTCTACGAGCAGTACTTC. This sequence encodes CASRKGKILYEQYF.